Detailed here is one T cell receptor (beta chain). The antigen remains unidentified. Treatment indicated: around 19 received Ad26.COV2.S at low or high dose, single or two shots; about 5 received placebo; per-sample allocation not given. The samples were gathered on day 63 after the first injection of vaccine or placebo. Boston supplied an adult donor aged 18-55 years. The sample is drawn from a study of Ad26.COV2.S vaccination and SARS-CoV-2 variants. Study at large: Enrolled in COV1001, the donor was in the Ad26.COV2.S trial arm, which received the vaccine.

This table comes from immunoSEQ multiplex PCR, and its TCRdb copy is limited to in-frame clones, with some not included. The sample yields hundreds of thousands of clones, 65% to 90% seen once. CDR3 length: 16 amino acids. Germline CDR1 and CDR2: MDHEN and SYDVKM. Deletions cut 4 bases from V and 2 bases from J, with 15 bases between. Study-level findings and limits: Analyses that measured TCR breadth and depth may have underestimated total T cell responses.

The chain combines TRBV28 with TRBJ1-3, with D tentatively TRBD1 (6 bases). The sequencing here drew on peripheral blood, taken in a trial of Ad26.COV2.S vaccine versus placebo. The source is a person aged 18 to 59 who received the Ad26.COV2.S COVID-19 vaccine or a placebo. The CDR3 loop is CASSSTRGEAGNTIYF. DNA for the CDR3: TGTGCCAGCAGTTCAACGAGGGGGGAGGCTGGAAACACCATATATTTT. The full variable domain, its missing parts supplied by reference TRBV28 and TRBJ1-3, is DVKVTQSSRYLVKRTGEKVFLECVQDMDHENMFWYRQDPGLGLRLIYFSYDVKMKEKGDIPEGYSVSREKKERFSLILESASTNQTSMYLCASSSTRGEAGNTIYFGEGSWLTVV.